This T cell receptor beta chain derives from a study of cytomegalovirus exposure and HLA in healthy donors. About the research overall: In an early release, HLA-typed donors contributed about 79 million unique TCR sequences.

The PCR ran on 60 Vbeta and 13 Jbeta primers. Libraries were prepared by immunoSEQ multiplex PCR; TCRdb keeps only in-frame clonotypes and omits some of them. Here the sample spans around 100,000 clones, around 67% being singletons. Study outcomes and limitations: Certain sequence variants were highly shared and formed a cluster, and this cluster was likely a sequencing artifact. Among donors in an Asian-associated ancestry cluster, a later analysis reportedly found fewer N-insertions than the roughly 610-donor mean.

About this clone itself: Its target is unknown.

The CDR3 consists of 15 residues. V shed 0 bases and J shed 5 bases, with 9 bases lying between them. The germline CDR1 and CDR2 sequences are SGHNT and YYREEE (reference sequence). The chain joins TRBV5-4 to TRBJ1-6, with D possibly TRBD1 on 6 matching bases. This sequence was found in a woman between 50 and 59 years old in good health and CMV-seronegative. Sequencing was done on a sample of PBMCs. The CDR3 region is CASSLDRVNNSPLHF. CDR3 DNA: TGTGCCAGCAGCTTGGACAGGGTGAATAATTCACCCCTCCACTTT.